The clone carrying this TCR beta chain has a handful of counts. RNA transcripts were the template, and TCR beta CDR3 regions were amplified from them. In the first round, RT-PCR was carried out with HTBI primers, and a multiplex PCR formed the second round. One entry per CDR3 protein results from TCRdb running MiXCR on the multiplex PCR reads. The sample carries 200,000 to 300,000 distinct CDR3 sequences, 45% recorded once. Out of about 11 ml of fresh peripheral blood, PBMCs were obtained. The data were obtained in a study of Graves' ophthalmopathy and Graves' hyperthyroidism. The CDR3 is 13 amino acids. The V end was cut by 4 bases, the J end by 7 bases, with 13 bases between. Germline values: CDR1 ENHRY, CDR2 SYGVKD.

The sequence was obtained from an adult man with Graves' ophthalmopathy. This rearrangement joins TRBV10-3 to TRBJ1-1; D not resolved. Specimen: peripheral blood. As DNA, the CDR3 is TGTGCCATCAGTGGCCGTCGACTGGATGAAGCTTTCTTT. Translated, it gives CAISGRRLDEAFF.